This is a list of T cell receptor beta chains from one sample in a study of monozygotic twins with inflammatory bowel disease. One entry per CDR3 protein, without DNA, is what TCRdb gives after re-calling the 5' RACE reads. The sample includes around 200,000 distinct CDR3 sequences. Source material: blood. The origin of the receptors is a human donor with ulcerative colitis or Crohn's disease, or a healthy co-twin of an affected twin (not recorded which). Each CDR3 is given with its conserved first and last residue.

j_call v_call cdr3_aa
TRBJ2-7 TRBV20-1 CSARDIAGAGYEQYF
TRBJ1-1 TRBV5-1 CASSSPGGTEAFF
TRBJ1-1 TRBV5-1 CASSLDAAMNTEAFF
TRBJ1-1 TRBV5-1 CASSPQGELNTEAFF
TRBJ1-6 TRBV7-8 CASSLTGTYNSPLHF
TRBJ1-2 TRBV5-1 CASTPDRGNYGYTF
TRBJ2-4 TRBV12-3/TRBV12-4 CASSYRRDREQNIQYF
TRBJ2-5 TRBV2 CASFPGGPTETQYF
TRBJ1-3 TRBV5-1 CASSSDTGSGNTIYF
TRBJ2-3 TRBV6-5 CASSYSGGTSSTDTQYF
TRBJ2-5 TRBV5-1 CASSPSGAPWKEAQYF
TRBJ1-1 TRBV12-3/TRBV12-4 CASSFIVDTEAFF
TRBJ1-1 TRBV7-9 CASSSEGGTEAFF
TRBJ2-1 TRBV3-1 CASSQVPGQGPSSYNEQFF
TRBJ1-2 TRBV5-1 CASKTGTGTYGYTF
TRBJ2-7 TRBV5-1 CASSTDSTYEQYF
TRBJ2-2 TRBV5-1 CASSLAGEGNTGELFF
TRBJ1-1 TRBV11-1 CASSGPTGVNTEAFF
TRBJ2-7 TRBV7-9 CASSLAGGRSYEQYF
TRBJ1-2 TRBV4-1 CASSQEARGNYGYTF
TRBJ2-7 TRBV7-8 CASSNTGGTRSYEQYF
TRBJ1-3 TRBV18 CASSRLWEAAGNTIYF
TRBJ2-5 TRBV3-1 CASSLLLEGENQYF
TRBJ1-5 TRBV12-3/TRBV12-4 CASSPATGRSNQPQHF
TRBJ2-7 TRBV6-5 CASSYGQSSGQYF
TRBJ1-1 TRBV18 CASSPDSQTEAFF
TRBJ2-3 TRBV5-6 CASSSPGQGLSGADTQYF
TRBJ2-3 TRBV7-2 CASSLQGSGTDTQYF
TRBJ2-3 TRBV7-2 CASSFDRGTDTQYF
TRBJ1-2 TRBV5-1 CASRGLSAKDGYTF
TRBJ1-6 TRBV7-6 CASSLSGTDNSPLHF
TRBJ2-7 TRBV5-1 CASSLGSHEQYF
TRBJ1-1 TRBV10-3 CATSIGGNTEAFF
TRBJ2-7 TRBV10-3 CAISHPLGSEQYF
TRBJ2-7 TRBV3-1 CASSLQRATSYEQYF
TRBJ2-7 TRBV5-1 CASSYQIGVVEQYF